This TCR beta chain was recorded in a study of memory CD4+ T cells and cytomegalovirus serostatus (dated by TCRdb to 2018 to 2020). As for the study more broadly: The 33 healthy Belgian adults in the cohort included 9 who were CMV seropositive and approximately 24 who were CMV seronegative. The study sequenced CD4+ memory TCRbeta repertoires of a Belgian cohort with known cytomegalovirus serostatus to replicate a published TCR-based CMV serostatus classifier.

Single viable CD3+CD4+CD8-CD45RO+ cells were sorted as memory CD4+ T cells on a FACSAria II. To determine CMV serostatus, a Roche Elecsys assay was used that detects serum IgG against CMV pp150, pp28, p38 and p52. Following thawing, total CD4+ T cells were enriched through positive selection using CD4 magnetic microbeads. The samples came from a separate study whose specific focus was interrogating the CD4+ T cell memory repertoire. Peripheral blood mononuclear cells were isolated and cryopreserved according to standard operating procedures, and serum was stored at -80 degrees C. The staining used CD3-PerCP (BW264/56), CD4-APC (RPA-T4), CD45RO-PE (UCHT1) and CD8-Pacific Orange (3B5) antibodies, and Sytox blue was used to exclude non-viable cells. Study-wide conclusions, independent of this receptor: CMV serostatus prediction reached a median bootstrapped AUC of 0.95 with the original framework and 0.91 with a US-trained random forest. Only CD4+CD45RO+ memory cells were sequenced, unlike the original study, which covered naive and memory CD4+ and CD8+ populations. Among the 160 or so previously reported CMV-associated TCRbeta sequences, 60 to 85 showed up in the CD4+ memory repertoires, with each one found in between one and five individuals. The results were interpreted as suggesting that the CMV-associated TCR signature is largely present in the CD4+ memory repertoire. On the Belgian cohort, the classifier built on the original framework reached a median bootstrapped AUC of 0.95, with a 95% CI of 0.76-1.00.

CDR1 and CDR2, looked up from the germline V gene, are MNHEY and SVGAGI. Including the terminal cysteine and phenylalanine, the CDR3 comprises 14 residues. Only CDR3 DNA is held: 42 bases, read in frame from base 1. V and J are trimmed by 4 bases and 6 bases, and the gene matches miss 5 bases of the junction. Turning to this clone: Its binding antigen is unknown. Per-base qualities were not stored, and no clone one base away is much larger.

The Quick-DNA Microprep Kit was used to extract genomic DNA from the sorted cells. Amplification of TCRbeta DNA was done with the immunoSEQ hsTCRbeta kit, following the protocol from the manufacturer. An Illumina MiSeq instrument was used to sequence the TCRbeta libraries. On the study's bioinformatics: Removing out-of-frame sequences left 2,204,828 distinct TCRbeta sequences, an average of about 73,000 per individual. Each individual was scored according to the count of more than 150 previously reported CMV-associated TCRbeta sequences and the total productive distinct TCRbeta count. A beta-binomial model was reimplemented in Python, and scikit-learn random forests with default parameters were trained on data from the US cohort. Classifier performance on the Belgian cohort was reported as the median AUC with percentile confidence intervals calculated over 10,000 bootstrap iterations. As stored in TCRdb, this immuneACCESS dataset retains in-frame rearrangements with V and J assigned. A fraction of the clones does not appear; measured against another copy, unresolved V genes explain less than half of the discrepancy, and the remainder lacks a known reason. That table is the source of V, J and clone size, and D and trimming were worked out from the DNA. The sample has tens of thousands of clones on record, roughly 79% of them singletons. Of the sample, roughly 1.7% is held by the ten largest clones.

The clonotype was recovered from an adult in good health and CMV-seronegative. The sequencing input was memory CD4+ T cells from blood. Here the chain combines TRBV6-5 and TRBJ2-2, and 7 junctional nucleotides match TRBD1. This receptor carries the CDR3 CASSLTGLAGELFF. The DNA is as follows: TGTGCCAGCAGTTTGACAGGGTTGGCCGGGGAGCTGTTTTTT.